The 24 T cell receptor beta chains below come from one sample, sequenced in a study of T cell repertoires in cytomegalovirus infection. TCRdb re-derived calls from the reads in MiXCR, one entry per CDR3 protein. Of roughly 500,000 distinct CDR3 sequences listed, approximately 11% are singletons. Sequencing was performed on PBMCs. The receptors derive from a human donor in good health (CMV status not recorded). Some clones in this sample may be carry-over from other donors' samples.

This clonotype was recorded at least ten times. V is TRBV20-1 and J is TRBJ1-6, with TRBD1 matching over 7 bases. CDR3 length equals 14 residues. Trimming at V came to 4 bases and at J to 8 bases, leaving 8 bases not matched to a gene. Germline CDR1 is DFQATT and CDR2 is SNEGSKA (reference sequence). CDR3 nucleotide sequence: TGCAGTGCTACCCAGACAGGGATGGATTCACCCCTCCACTTT. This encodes CSATQTGMDSPLHF.

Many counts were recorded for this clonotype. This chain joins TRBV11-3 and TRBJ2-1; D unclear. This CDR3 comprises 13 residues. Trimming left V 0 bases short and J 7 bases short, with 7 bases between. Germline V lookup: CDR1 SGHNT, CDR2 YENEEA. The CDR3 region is CASSLDTWNEQFF. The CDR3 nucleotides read TGTGCCAGCAGCTTAGATACGTGGAATGAGCAGTTCTTC.

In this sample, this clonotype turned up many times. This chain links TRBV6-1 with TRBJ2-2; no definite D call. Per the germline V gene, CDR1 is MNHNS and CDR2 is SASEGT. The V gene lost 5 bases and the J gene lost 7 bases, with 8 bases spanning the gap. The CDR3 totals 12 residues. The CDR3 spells CASSLNFGELFF. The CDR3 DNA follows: TGTGCCAGCAGTCTCAATTTCGGGGAGCTGTTTTTT.

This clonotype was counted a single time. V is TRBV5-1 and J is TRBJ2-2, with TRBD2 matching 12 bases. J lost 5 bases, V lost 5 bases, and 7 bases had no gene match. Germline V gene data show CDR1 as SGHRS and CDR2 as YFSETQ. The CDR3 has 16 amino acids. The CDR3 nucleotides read TGCGCCAGCAGTCCGAGACTAGCGGGAGAAACCGGGGAGCTGTTTTTT. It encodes CASSPRLAGETGELFF.

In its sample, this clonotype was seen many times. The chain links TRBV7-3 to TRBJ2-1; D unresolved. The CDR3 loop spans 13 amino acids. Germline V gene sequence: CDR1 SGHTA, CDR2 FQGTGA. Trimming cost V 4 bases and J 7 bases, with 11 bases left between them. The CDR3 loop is CASSSLAANEQFF. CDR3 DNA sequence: TGTGCCAGCAGCTCCCTGGCGGCGAATGAGCAGTTCTTC.

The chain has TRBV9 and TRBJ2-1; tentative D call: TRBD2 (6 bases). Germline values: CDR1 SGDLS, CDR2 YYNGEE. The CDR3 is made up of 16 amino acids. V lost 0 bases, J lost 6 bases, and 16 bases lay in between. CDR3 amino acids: CASSVGRREWSNEQFF. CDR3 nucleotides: TGTGCCAGCAGCGTAGGGAGGAGGGAATGGAGCAATGAGCAGTTCTTC. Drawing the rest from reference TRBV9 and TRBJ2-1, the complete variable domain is DSGVTQTPKHLITATGQRVTLRCSPRSGDLSVYWYQQSLDQGLQFLIQYYNGEERAKGNILERFSAQQFPDLHSELNLSSLELGDSALYFCASSVGRREWSNEQFFGPGTRLTVL.

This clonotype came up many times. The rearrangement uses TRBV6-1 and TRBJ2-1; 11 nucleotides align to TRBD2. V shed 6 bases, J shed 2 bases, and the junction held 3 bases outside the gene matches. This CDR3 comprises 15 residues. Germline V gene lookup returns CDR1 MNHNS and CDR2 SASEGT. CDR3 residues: CASRISGRAYNEQFF. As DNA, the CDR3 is TGTGCCAGCAGGATTAGCGGGAGGGCCTACAATGAGCAGTTCTTC.

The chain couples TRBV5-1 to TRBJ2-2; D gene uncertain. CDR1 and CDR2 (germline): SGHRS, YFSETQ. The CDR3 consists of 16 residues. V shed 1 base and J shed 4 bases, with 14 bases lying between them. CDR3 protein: CASSLSGVVSTGELFF. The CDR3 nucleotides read TGCGCCAGCAGCTTGTCCGGCGTAGTAAGCACCGGGGAGCTGTTTTTT. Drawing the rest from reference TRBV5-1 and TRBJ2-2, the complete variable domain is KAGVTQTPRYLIKTRGQQVTLSCSPISGHRSVSWYQQTPGQGLQFLFEYFSETQRNKGNFPGRFSGRQFSNSRSEMNVSTLELGDSALYLCASSLSGVVSTGELFFGEGSRLTVL.

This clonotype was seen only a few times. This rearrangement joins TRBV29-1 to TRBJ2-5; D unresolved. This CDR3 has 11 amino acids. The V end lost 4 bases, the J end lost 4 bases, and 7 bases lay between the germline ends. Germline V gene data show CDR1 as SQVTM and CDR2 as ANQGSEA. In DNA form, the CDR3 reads TGCAGCGTTGGACCTCGAGAGACCCAGTACTTC. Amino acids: CSVGPRETQYF.

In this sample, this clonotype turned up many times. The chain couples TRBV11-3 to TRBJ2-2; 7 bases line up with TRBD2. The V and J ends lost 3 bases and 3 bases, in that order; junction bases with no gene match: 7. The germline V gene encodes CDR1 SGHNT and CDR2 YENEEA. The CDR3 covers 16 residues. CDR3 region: CASSFGEGVYTGELFF. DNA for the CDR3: TGTGCCAGCAGCTTTGGGGAGGGAGTGTACACCGGGGAGCTGTTTTTT.

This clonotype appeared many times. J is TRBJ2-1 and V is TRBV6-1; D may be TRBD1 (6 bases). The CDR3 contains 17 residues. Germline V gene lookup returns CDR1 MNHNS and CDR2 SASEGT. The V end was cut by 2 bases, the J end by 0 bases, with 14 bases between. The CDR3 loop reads CASSETRTASSYNEQFF. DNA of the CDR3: TGTGCCAGCAGTGAAACCAGGACAGCTAGCTCCTACAATGAGCAGTTCTTC.

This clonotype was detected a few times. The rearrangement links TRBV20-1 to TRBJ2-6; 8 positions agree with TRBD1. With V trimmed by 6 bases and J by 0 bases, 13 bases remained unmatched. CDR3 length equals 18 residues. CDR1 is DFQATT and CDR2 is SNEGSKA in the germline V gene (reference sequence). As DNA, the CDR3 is TGCAGTGCCCGAAGGGGGACAGGCTTCCCCTCTGGGGCCAACGTCCTGACTTTC. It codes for CSARRGTGFPSGANVLTF.

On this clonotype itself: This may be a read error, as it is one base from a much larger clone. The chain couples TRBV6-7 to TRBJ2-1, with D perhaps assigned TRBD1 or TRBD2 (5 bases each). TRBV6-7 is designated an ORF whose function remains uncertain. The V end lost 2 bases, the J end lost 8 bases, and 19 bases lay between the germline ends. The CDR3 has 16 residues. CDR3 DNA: TGTGCCAGCAGTTACCCGGTGGGGACCGAGGGAGATGAGCAGTTCTTC. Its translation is CASSYPVGTEGDEQFF.

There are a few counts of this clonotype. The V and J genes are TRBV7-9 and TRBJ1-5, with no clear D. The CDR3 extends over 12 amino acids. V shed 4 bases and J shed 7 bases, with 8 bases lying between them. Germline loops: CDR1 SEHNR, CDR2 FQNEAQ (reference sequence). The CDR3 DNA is TGTGCCAGCAGCTCAGAGGGACAGCCCCAGCATTTT. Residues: CASSSEGQPQHF.

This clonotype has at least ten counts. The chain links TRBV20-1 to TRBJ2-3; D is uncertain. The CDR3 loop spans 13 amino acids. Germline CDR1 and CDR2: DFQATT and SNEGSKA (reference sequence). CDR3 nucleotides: TGCAGCGCAAAGGATCCCCCCACAGATACGCAGTATTTT. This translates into CSAKDPPTDTQYF.

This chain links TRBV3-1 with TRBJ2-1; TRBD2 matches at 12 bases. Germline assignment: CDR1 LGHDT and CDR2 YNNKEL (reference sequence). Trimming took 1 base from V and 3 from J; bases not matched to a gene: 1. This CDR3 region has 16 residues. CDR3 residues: CASSQATSGGYNEQFF. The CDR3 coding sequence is TGTGCCAGCAGCCAAGCGACTAGCGGGGGCTACAATGAGCAGTTCTTC.

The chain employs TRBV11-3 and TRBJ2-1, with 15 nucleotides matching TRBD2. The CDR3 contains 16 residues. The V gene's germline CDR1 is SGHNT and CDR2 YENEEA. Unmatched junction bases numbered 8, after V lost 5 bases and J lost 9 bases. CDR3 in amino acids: CASSTGTSGGRGEQFF. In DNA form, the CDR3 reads TGTGCCAGCAGCACCGGGACTAGCGGGGGGAGAGGTGAGCAGTTCTTC.

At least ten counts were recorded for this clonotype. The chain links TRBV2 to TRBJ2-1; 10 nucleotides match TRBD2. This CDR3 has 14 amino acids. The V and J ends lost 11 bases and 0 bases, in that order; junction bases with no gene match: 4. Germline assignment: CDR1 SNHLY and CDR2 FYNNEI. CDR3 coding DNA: TGTGCCGCTAGCGGGGGAAGCTCCTACAATGAGCAGTTCTTC. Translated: CAASGGSSYNEQFF.

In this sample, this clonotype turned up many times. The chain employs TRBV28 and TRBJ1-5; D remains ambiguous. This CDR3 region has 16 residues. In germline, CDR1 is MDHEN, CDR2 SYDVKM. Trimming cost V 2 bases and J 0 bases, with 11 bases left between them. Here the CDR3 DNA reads TGTGCCAGCAGTTTAGCACAGACCTATAGCAATCAGCCCCAGCATTTT. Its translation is CASSLAQTYSNQPQHF.

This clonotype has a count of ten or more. The CDR3 region has the DNA TGTGCCAGCAGCATGCAAGGGTGGGCGCAGTATTTT. It is translated as CASSMQGWAQYF. V gene TRBV11-2 combines with J gene TRBJ2-3; no clear D gene. From germline, CDR1 is SGHAT and CDR2 FQNNGV. The length of the CDR3 is 12 residues. V was cut by 5 bases and J by 10 bases, with 13 bases left in between.

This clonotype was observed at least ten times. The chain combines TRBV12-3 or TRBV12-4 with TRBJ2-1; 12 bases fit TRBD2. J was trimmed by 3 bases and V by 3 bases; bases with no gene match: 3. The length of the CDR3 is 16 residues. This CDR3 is CASSLVLAGGYNEQFF. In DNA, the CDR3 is TGTGCCAGCAGTTTGGTACTAGCGGGAGGCTACAATGAGCAGTTCTTC.

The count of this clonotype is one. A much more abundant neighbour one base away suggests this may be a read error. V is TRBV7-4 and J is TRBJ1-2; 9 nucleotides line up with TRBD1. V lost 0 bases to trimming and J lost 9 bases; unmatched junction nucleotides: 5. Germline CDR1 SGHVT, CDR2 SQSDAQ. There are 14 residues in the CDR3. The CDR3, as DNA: TGTGCCAGCAGCTTAGCGGGACAGGGAAGTAGCTACACCTTC. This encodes CASSLAGQGSSYTF.

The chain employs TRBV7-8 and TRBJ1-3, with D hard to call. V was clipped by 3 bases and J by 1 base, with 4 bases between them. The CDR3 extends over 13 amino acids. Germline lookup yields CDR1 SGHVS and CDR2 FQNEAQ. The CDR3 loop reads CASSFRSGNTIYF. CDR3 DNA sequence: TGTGCCAGCAGCTTCCGATCTGGAAACACCATATATTTT.

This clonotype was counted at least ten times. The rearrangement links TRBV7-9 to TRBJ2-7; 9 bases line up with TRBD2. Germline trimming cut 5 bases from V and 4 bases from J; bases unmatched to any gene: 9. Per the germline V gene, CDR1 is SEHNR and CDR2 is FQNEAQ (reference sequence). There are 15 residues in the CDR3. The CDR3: CASSHVSGGSYEQYF. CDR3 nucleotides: TGTGCCAGCAGCCACGTAAGCGGGGGGTCATACGAGCAGTACTTC. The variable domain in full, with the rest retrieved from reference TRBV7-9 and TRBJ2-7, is DTGVSQNPRHKITKRGQNVTFRCDPISEHNRLYWYRQTLGQGPEFLTYFQNEAQLEKSRLLSDRFSAERPKGSFSTLEIQRTEQGDSAMYLCASSHVSGGSYEQYFGPGTRLTVT.